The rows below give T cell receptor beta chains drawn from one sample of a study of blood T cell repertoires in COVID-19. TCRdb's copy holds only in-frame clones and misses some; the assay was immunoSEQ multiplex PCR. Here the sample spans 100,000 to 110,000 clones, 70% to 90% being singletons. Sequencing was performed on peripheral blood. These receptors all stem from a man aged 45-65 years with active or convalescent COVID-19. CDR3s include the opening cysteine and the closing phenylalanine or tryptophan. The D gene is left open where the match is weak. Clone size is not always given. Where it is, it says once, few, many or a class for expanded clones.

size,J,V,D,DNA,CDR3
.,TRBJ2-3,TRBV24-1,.,TGTGCCACCAGTGCCCCCCAGGGGGGCGGGAGCACAGATACGCAGTATTTT,CATSAPQGGGSTDTQYF
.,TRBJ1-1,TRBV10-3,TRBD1,TGTGCCATCAGTGAGTCGGCAGGGGGTAACACTGAAGCTTTCTTT,CAISESAGGNTEAFF
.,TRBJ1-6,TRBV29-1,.,TGCAGCGCGACTACAGGGAGAGATTCACCCCTCCACTTT,CSATTGRDSPLHF
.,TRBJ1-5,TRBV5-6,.,TGTGCCAGCAGCGGTACAGGAAAGAATCAGCCCCAGCATTTT,CASSGTGKNQPQHF
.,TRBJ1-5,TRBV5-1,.,TGCGCCAGCAGCTTGGAAGGGCTGCGGGATCAGCCCCAGCATTTT,CASSLEGLRDQPQHF
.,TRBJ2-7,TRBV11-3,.,TGTGCCAGCAGCTTCATGTACGAGCAGTACTTC,CASSFMYEQYF
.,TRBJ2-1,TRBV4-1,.,TGCGCCAGCAGCCCTTCGAGGAGGGGGCTCTACAATGAGCAGTTCTTC,CASSPSRRGLYNEQFF
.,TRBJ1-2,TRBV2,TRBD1,TGTGCCGGAAGAACGGGACAGGGAGGCTATGGCTACACCTTC,CAGRTGQGGYGYTF
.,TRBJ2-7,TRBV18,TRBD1,TGTGCCAGCTCACCGGGGCAGGGGGCGAGCGAGCAGTACTTC,CASSPGQGASEQYF
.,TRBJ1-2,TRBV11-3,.,TGTGCCAGCAGCTCGGACACTTCTTTTGGCTACACCTTC,CASSSDTSFGYTF
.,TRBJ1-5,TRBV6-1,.,TGTGCCAGCAGTGAGACTCGAGGGACCCAGCATTTT,CASSETRGTQHF
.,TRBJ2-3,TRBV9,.,TGTGCCAGCAGCGACCTCCCCCTTGAGGCAGATACGCAGTATTTT,CASSDLPLEADTQYF
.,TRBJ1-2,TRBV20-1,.,TGCAGTGCTGGCAACTATGGCTACACCTTC,CSAGNYGYTF
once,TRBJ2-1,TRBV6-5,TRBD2,TGTGCCAGCAGGCCCGGGACTAGCGGGGTCAATGAGCAGTTCTTC,CASRPGTSGVNEQFF
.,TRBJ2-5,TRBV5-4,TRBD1,TGTGCCAGCAGCCCCACAGACAGGGGGGACGAGACCCAGTACTTC,CASSPTDRGDETQYF
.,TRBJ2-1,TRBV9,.,TGTGCCAGCAGCCCCCAGCTGACAATTTCCAATGAGCAGTTCTTC,CASSPQLTISNEQFF
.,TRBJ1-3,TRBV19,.,TGTGCCAGTAGTCAGGGCCTATCGAGGCAGCATAGCTCTGGAAACACCATATATTTT,CASSQGLSRQHSSGNTIYF
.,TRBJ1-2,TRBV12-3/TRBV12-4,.,TGTGCCAGCAGTTTTTCCAGCTATGGCTACACCTTC,CASSFSSYGYTF
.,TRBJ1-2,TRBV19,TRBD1,TGTGCCAGTAGTATGGACAGGGAGGTAGGCTACACCTTC,CASSMDREVGYTF
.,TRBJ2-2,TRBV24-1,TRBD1,TGTGCCACCAGTGATTCAGGGACAGCGAACACCGGGGAGCTGTTTTTT,CATSDSGTANTGELFF
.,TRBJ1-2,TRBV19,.,TGTGCCAGTAGTCCGGGGAACTATGGCTACACCTTC,CASSPGNYGYTF
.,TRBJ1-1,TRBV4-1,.,TGCGCCAGCAGGCGAGCTTCAGGGATCCTGAACACTGAAGCTTTCTTT,CASRRASGILNTEAFF
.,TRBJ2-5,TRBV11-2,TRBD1,TGTGCCAGCAGCCCCCGAGCAGGGGGCCCCGAGACCCAGTACTTC,CASSPRAGGPETQYF